Described below is a single TCR beta chain sequence and its context. Its specificity is unknown. Generated by immunoSEQ multiplex PCR, the TCRdb table keeps only in-frame clones and is missing some. Of 30,000 to 50,000 clones listed, 79% are singletons. The data stem from a study of T cells in localized non-small cell lung cancer. Regarding the study as a whole: Higher blood T cell density went with longer overall survival. Sequencing involved a lone tumor region, leaving heterogeneity possible. The greatest T cell clonality was found in uninvolved adjacent lung (higher than in tumor). Appearances in adjacent lung were noted for a median about 50 of the top 100 tumor clones.

Germline V gene lookup returns CDR1 SNHLY and CDR2 FYNNEI. The CDR3 is made up of 14 amino acids. With 4 bases removed from V and 3 bases from J, the gap between germline ends came to 12 bases. The chain is built from TRBV2 and TRBJ1-1; no reliable D call. This clonotype was obtained from a woman between 40 and 69 years old with stage II squamous cell lung carcinoma. This specimen was PBMCs, taken before any cancer treatment. The CDR3 region is CASSVRKKDTEAFF. CDR3 bases: TGTGCCAGCAGTGTTAGGAAAAAGGACACTGAAGCTTTCTTT.